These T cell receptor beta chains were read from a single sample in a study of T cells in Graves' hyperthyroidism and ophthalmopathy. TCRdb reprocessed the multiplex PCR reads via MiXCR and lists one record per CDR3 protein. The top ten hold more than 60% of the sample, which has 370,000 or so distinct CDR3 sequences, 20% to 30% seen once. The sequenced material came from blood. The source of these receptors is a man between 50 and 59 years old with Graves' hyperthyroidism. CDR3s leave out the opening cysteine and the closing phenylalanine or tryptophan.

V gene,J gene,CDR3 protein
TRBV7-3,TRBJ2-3,ASSLRGGRPDTQY
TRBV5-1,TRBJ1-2,ASSFVGQGLDGYT
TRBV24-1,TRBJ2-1,ATSVSGNARYSEQF
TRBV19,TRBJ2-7,ASSLFGSSDEQY
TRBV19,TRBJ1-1,ASSTSGTAFWTEAF
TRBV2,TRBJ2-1,ASSREGSDNEQF
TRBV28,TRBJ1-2,ASSTDSSYGYT
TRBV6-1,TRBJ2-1,ASSRTGDYNEQF
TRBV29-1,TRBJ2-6,SVEAGGSGANVLT
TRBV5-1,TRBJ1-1,ASSSGRQFGAEAF
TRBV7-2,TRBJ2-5,ASSFDRGGRETQY
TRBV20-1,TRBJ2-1,SARDATSGMGVTYNEQF
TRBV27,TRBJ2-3,ASSFSSGRGDTQY
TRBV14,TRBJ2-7,ASSHRDQTLYEQY
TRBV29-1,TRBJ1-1,SVRDRWGGTEAF
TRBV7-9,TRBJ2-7,ASSPTTGRTTYDEQY
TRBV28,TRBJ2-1,ASMRELYSEQF
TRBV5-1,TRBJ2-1,ASSRSGGNEQF
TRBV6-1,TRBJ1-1,ASSEVGQGEAF
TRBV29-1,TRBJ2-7,SVEDSYEQY
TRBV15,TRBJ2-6,ATSRVGAGANVLT
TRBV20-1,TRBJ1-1,SARDVGTKNTEAF
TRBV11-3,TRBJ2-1,ASSFRTSGRVMGWEQF
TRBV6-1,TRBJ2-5,ASSWQGFETQY
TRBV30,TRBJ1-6,AFGTYNSPLH
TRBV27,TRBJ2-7,ASSGQRDSYEQY
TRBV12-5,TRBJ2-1,ASGLPAGTKTNEQF
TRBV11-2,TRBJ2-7,ASTRQPSYEQY
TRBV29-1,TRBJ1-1,SVALNTEAF
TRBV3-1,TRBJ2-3,ASSQDARQRPDTQY
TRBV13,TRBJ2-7,ASSLVPGQEYEQY